Listed below are T cell receptor beta chains from one sample, sequenced in a study of CD8+ T cells in alopecia areata. Profiled with immunoSEQ multiplex PCR; TCRdb holds only in-frame clones, not every one. Of over 150,000 clones in the sample, about 55% are singletons; the top ten hold 11%. The source material was CD8+ T cells sorted from blood, sampled at week 24, from a patient treated with tofacitinib. All receptors derive from a human donor with alopecia areata. CDR3s include the opening cysteine and the closing phenylalanine or tryptophan. The D gene is left open where the match is weak. Not all rows give a size; the values are once, few, many and, for expanded clones, a class.

d_call	clone_size	v_call	j_call	cdr3_aa	cdr3_nt
TRBD2	-	TRBV5-1	TRBJ2-7	CASRSSGGVSYEQYF	TGCGCCAGCAGGTCAAGCGGGGGGGTTTCCTACGAGCAGTACTTC
TRBD2	-	TRBV27	TRBJ2-1	CASSLAGTRLSVEQFF	TGTGCCAGCAGTTTGGCGGGGACTAGGCTTAGCGTTGAGCAGTTCTTC
TRBD1	once	TRBV7-2	TRBJ1-2	CASSLSTKGARGYGYTF	TGTGCCAGCAGCTTATCTACTAAGGGGGCGCGGGGCTATGGCTACACCTTC
TRBD1	-	TRBV7-9	TRBJ2-2	CASSPRTGANTGELFF	TGTGCCAGCAGCCCCCGGACAGGGGCGAACACCGGGGAGCTGTTTTTT
-	-	TRBV6-6	TRBJ2-1	CASSYGNEQFF	TGTGCCAGCAGTTACGGGAATGAGCAGTTCTTC
TRBD2	-	TRBV2	TRBJ2-1	CASSEAASGGVYEQFF	TGTGCCAGCAGTGAAGCGGCTAGCGGGGGTGTGTATGAGCAGTTCTTC
-	-	TRBV30	TRBJ1-1	CAWRAGGTEAFF	TGTGCCTGGAGGGCGGGAGGGACTGAAGCTTTCTTT
TRBD1	-	TRBV4-3	TRBJ1-6	CASSPTRTGGNSPLHF	TGCGCCAGCAGCCCCACCCGGACAGGGGGTAATTCACCCCTCCACTTT
TRBD2	-	TRBV27	TRBJ2-5	CASKPWGSGGLQETQYF	TGTGCCAGCAAGCCCTGGGGTAGCGGGGGCCTACAAGAGACCCAGTACTTC
-	-	TRBV25-1	TRBJ2-7	CASSELGRNLGQTAQYF	TGTGCCAGCAGTGAACTGGGGAGAAACCTTGGACAAACGGCGCAGTACTTC
TRBD2	few	TRBV18	TRBJ2-1	CASSGGDRTINEQFF	TGTGCCAGCTCGGGAGGGGACCGGACGATCAATGAGCAGTTCTTC
-	-	TRBV5-4	TRBJ2-1	CASSLEVGDFYNEQFF	TGTGCCAGCAGCTTGGAGGTAGGCGACTTCTACAATGAGCAGTTCTTC
-	-	TRBV5-6	TRBJ1-2	CASSPGGSYGYTF	TGTGCCAGCAGCCCGGGGGGTTCCTACGGCTACACCTTC
TRBD1	few	TRBV4-3	TRBJ1-1	CASSQAGTGPVVNTEAFF	TGCGCCAGCAGCCAAGCCGGGACAGGGCCCGTAGTGAACACTGAAGCTTTCTTT
-	-	TRBV14	TRBJ2-3	CASSQVFPPGTDTQYF	TGTGCCAGCAGCCAAGTCTTTCCCCCAGGCACAGATACGCAGTATTTT
-	few	TRBV19	TRBJ2-5	CASSPPSGGIQETQYF	TGTGCCAGTAGTCCCCCCAGTGGGGGGATCCAAGAGACCCAGTACTTC
-	few	TRBV30	TRBJ1-1	CAWSLGSGRNTEAFF	TGTGCCTGGAGCCTTGGGAGCGGACGGAACACTGAAGCTTTCTTT
-	few	TRBV7-8	TRBJ2-2	CASSLVVRSGELFF	TGTGCCAGCAGCTTAGTTGTGAGGTCCGGGGAGCTGTTTTTT
TRBD2	-	TRBV11-1	TRBJ2-1	CASSLASGGLNEQFF	TGTGCCAGCAGCTTAGCGAGCGGGGGGCTCAATGAGCAGTTCTTC